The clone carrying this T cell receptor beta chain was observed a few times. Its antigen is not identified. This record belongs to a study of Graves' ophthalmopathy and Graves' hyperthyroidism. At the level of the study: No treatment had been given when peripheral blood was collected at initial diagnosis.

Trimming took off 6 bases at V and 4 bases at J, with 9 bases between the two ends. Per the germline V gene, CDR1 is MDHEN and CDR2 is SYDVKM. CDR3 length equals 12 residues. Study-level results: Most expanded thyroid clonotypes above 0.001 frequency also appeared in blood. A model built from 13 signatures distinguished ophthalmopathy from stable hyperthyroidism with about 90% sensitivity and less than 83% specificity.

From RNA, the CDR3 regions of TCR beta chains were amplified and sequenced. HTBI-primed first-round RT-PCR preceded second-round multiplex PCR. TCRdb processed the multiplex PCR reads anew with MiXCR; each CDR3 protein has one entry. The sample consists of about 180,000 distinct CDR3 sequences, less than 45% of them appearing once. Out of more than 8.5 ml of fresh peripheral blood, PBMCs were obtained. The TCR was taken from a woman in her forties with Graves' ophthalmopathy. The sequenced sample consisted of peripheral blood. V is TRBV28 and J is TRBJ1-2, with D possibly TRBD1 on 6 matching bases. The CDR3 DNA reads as TGTGCCAGCAGAGCGGGGGCCTATGGCTACACCTTC. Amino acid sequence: CASRAGAYGYTF.